Below, one T cell receptor beta chain is given with its context. CDR3 size: 15 residues. J was trimmed by 4 bases and V by 8 bases; bases with no gene match: 12. The germline CDR1 and CDR2 sequences are MGHRA and YSYEKL. This sample was taken from a study of blood T cell repertoires in COVID-19. Study as a whole: The United States, Italy and Spain provided the acute and convalescent COVID-19 samples. PBMCs, B-cell-depleted T cells, or T cells were the source of the cDNA or gDNA that made up the material.

In the original analysis: Amplification of reference gene primers was used by the study to estimate nucleated cell counts. Assay: immunoSEQ multiplex PCR; the TCRdb copy retains only in-frame clones and omits some. Clone size and V and J calls were adopted from that table, with D and trimming inferred from the DNA. The sample yields roughly 250,000 clones, 79% seen once. This TCR came from a woman aged 40 to 55 with active or convalescent COVID-19. The chain recombines TRBV4-1 with TRBJ2-7, with 9 bases fitting TRBD1. Sequenced sample: peripheral blood. Here the CDR3 DNA reads TGCGCCAGCGGTGGAGGGACAGGGCTATTTTACGAGCAGTACTTC. It translates to CASGGGTGLFYEQYF.